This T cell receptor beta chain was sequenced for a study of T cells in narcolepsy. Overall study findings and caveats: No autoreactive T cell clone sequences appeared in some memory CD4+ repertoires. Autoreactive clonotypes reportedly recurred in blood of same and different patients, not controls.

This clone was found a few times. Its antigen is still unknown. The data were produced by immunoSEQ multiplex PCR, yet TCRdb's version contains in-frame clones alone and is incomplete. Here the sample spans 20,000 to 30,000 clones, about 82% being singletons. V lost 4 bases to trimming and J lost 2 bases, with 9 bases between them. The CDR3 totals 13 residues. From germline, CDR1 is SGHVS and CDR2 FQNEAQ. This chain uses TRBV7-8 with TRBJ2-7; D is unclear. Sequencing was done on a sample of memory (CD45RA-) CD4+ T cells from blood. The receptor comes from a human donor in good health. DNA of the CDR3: TGTGCCAGCAGCTCCATCGGGCCCTACGAGCAGTACTTC. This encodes CASSSIGPYEQYF.